This TCR beta chain was identified in a study of shared T cell receptors in the human thymus. Trimming removed 4 bases at V and 6 bases at J, with 19 bases between. The CDR3 sequence is 16 residues long. Germline V gives CDR1 KGHSH, CDR2 LQKENI. Using immunoSEQ multiplex PCR, the repertoire was profiled, and TCRdb retains in-frame clones only, with some absent. The sample consists of hundreds of thousands of clones, roughly 90% of them appearing once. Separately, the same data were catalogued under a study of human thymus T cells. From that report: Corrective cardiac operations yielded the resected thymus tissue. Thymic and blood repertoires seemed to favor certain V and J genes. Unrelated individuals reportedly shared highly overlapping thymic TCR repertoires.

The sequence derives from a boy under three years old with a congenital heart defect. The rearrangement links TRBV18 to TRBJ1-5, with D uncertain. The specimen was thymocytes. CDR3 residues: CASSRAGGIPLQPQHF. Written as DNA, the CDR3 is TGTGCCAGCTCACGTGCGGGAGGGATCCCTCTTCAGCCCCAGCATTTT. Full variable domain (remainder filled in from reference TRBV18 and TRBJ1-5): NAGVMQNPRHLVRRRGQEARLRCSPMKGHSHVYWYRQLPEEGLKFMVYLQKENIIDESGMPKERFSAEFPKEGPSILRIQQVVRGDSAAYFCASSRAGGIPLQPQHFGDGTRLSIL.